This T cell receptor beta chain was documented in a study of cytomegalovirus exposure and HLA in healthy donors. PCR amplification relied on 60 Vbeta primers (plus 13 Jbeta primers). The table came from immunoSEQ multiplex PCR; TCRdb's copy has only in-frame clones and leaves some out. The table has 55,000 to 80,000 clones, roughly 82% seen once. The germline V gene has CDR1 SEHNR and CDR2 FQNEAQ (reference sequence). V trimming: 3 bases; J trimming: 1 base; junction bases outside the gene matches: 6. This CDR3 comprises 17 residues. V usage is TRBV7-9 and J usage is TRBJ2-2; 9 bases line up with TRBD1. This receptor was obtained from a man between 65 and 85 years old in good health and CMV-seronegative. Sequencing used PBMCs. The CDR3 region has the DNA TGTGCCAGCAGCTTGGGACAGGGAATCCAGAACACCGGGGAGCTGTTTTTT. It is translated as CASSLGQGIQNTGELFF. The full variable domain, in which reference TRBV7-9 and TRBJ2-2 provide the parts outside the CDR3, is DTGVSQNPRHKITKRGQNVTFRCDPISEHNRLYWYRQTLGQGPEFLTYFQNEAQLEKSRLLSDRFSAERPKGSFSTLEIQRTEQGDSAMYLCASSLGQGIQNTGELFFGEGSRLTVL.